This T cell receptor beta chain was identified in a study of CD8 T cells in ankylosing spondylitis. General study points: Seemingly characteristic of ankylosing spondylitis blood was a TCR beta motif consisting of 7 or 8 highly homologous variants. The authors found the disease-linked clones to be CD8+ and relatively rare in peripheral blood.

This CDR3 contains 15 residues. The germline V gene encodes CDR1 DFQATT and CDR2 SNEGSKA (reference sequence). With 1 base clipped from V and 4 bases from J, the junction kept 8 bases outside the gene matches. On this clonotype: Its antigen is not identified.

TCRdb passed the 5' RACE reads through MiXCR, listing each CDR3 protein once. The sample contains almost 400,000 distinct CDR3 sequences, 20% to 25% of which appear only once. Sequenced: blood, either unsorted or a sorted T cell fraction (not recorded which). This clonotype was sampled from a male donor with ankylosing spondylitis. The chain uses TRBV20-1 and TRBJ2-3; TRBD1 agrees at 7 bases. CDR3 nucleotide sequence: TGCAGTGCTAGAGTACAGGGGAGTAGGGCAGATACGCAGTATTTT. Its protein product is CSARVQGSRADTQYF.